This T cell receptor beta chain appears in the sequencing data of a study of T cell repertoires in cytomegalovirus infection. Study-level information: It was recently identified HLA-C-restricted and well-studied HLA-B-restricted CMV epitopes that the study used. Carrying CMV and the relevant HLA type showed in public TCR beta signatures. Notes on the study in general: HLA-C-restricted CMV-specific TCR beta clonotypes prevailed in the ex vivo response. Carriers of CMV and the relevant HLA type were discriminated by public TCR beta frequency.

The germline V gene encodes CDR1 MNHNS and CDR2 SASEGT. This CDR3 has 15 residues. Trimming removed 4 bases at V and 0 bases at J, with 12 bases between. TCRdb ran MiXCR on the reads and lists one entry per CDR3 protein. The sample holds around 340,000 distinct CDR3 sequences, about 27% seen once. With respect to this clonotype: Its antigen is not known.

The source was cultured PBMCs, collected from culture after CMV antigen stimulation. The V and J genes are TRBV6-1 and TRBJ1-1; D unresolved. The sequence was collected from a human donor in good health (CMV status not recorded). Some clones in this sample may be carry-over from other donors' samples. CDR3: CASSARIPLNTEAFF. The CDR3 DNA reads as TGTGCCAGCAGTGCGAGGATACCGTTGAACACTGAAGCTTTCTTT.